The rows below give T cell receptor beta chains drawn from one sample of a study of blood T cell repertoires in COVID-19. Here immunoSEQ multiplex PCR was the method, and the copy in TCRdb shows in-frame clones only, minus some. The sample consists of approximately 51,000 clones, 85% to 90% of them appearing once. Material for sequencing was peripheral blood. Receptors were obtained from a woman over 75 with COVID-19, enrolled during active disease. Each CDR3 is given with its conserved first and last residue. D genes are given only for firm matches. A row's size may be missing; if present it is once, few, many or a size class.

v_call: TRBV7-2; j_call: TRBJ2-1; d_call: TRBD2; clone_size: -; cdr3_nt: TGTGCCAGCAGCTTACCGGGACTAGCCCCACACAATGAGCAGTTCTTC; cdr3_aa: CASSLPGLAPHNEQFF
v_call: TRBV30; j_call: TRBJ2-7; d_call: -; clone_size: -; cdr3_nt: TGTGCCTGGAGTGTAAATTTGGGACGGGGGATAATAAAGAGCTCCTACGAGCAGTACTTC; cdr3_aa: CAWSVNLGRGIIKSSYEQYF
v_call: TRBV10-1; j_call: TRBJ1-4; d_call: -; clone_size: once; cdr3_nt: TGCGCCAGCAGTGGTGGGACAAGCGATGAAAAACTGTTTTTT; cdr3_aa: CASSGGTSDEKLFF
v_call: TRBV18; j_call: TRBJ2-3; d_call: -; clone_size: -; cdr3_nt: TGTGCCAGCTCACCCGCGGGTGCAGATACGCAGTATTTT; cdr3_aa: CASSPAGADTQYF
v_call: TRBV19; j_call: TRBJ2-3; d_call: -; clone_size: once; cdr3_nt: TGTGCCAGTAGTCCCCTCCACCCCCGGAGCACAGATACGCAGTATTTT; cdr3_aa: CASSPLHPRSTDTQYF
v_call: TRBV18; j_call: TRBJ1-1; d_call: -; clone_size: -; cdr3_nt: TGTGCCAGCTCACCAAGGGGATCTGGCACTGAAGCTTTCTTT; cdr3_aa: CASSPRGSGTEAFF
v_call: TRBV12-3/TRBV12-4; j_call: TRBJ1-1; d_call: -; clone_size: -; cdr3_nt: TGTGCCAGCAGTTTAACAGAGAACACTGAAGCTTTCTTT; cdr3_aa: CASSLTENTEAFF
v_call: TRBV27; j_call: TRBJ2-7; d_call: -; clone_size: -; cdr3_nt: TGTGCCAGCAGTTTATCGTCCATGGAGGGCAGTCCATCCTACGAGCAGTACTTC; cdr3_aa: CASSLSSMEGSPSYEQYF
v_call: TRBV7-8; j_call: TRBJ2-1; d_call: -; clone_size: -; cdr3_nt: TGTGCCAGCAGCTTGGGTCCAGGCCCTACTGAGCAGTTCTTC; cdr3_aa: CASSLGPGPTEQFF
v_call: TRBV6-2/TRBV6-3; j_call: TRBJ2-2; d_call: -; clone_size: -; cdr3_nt: TGTGCCAGCAGTTACGCTCTCAGGGGACGGGAGGACACCGGGGAGCTGTTTTTT; cdr3_aa: CASSYALRGREDTGELFF
v_call: TRBV11-2; j_call: TRBJ1-1; d_call: -; clone_size: -; cdr3_nt: TGTGCCAGCAGCTTACAAAGACTTGAAGCTTTCTTT; cdr3_aa: CASSLQRLEAFF
v_call: TRBV6-6; j_call: TRBJ2-7; d_call: -; clone_size: few; cdr3_nt: TGTGCCAGCAGCCCGACGGGAACTTTCGCTTACGAGCAGTACTTC; cdr3_aa: CASSPTGTFAYEQYF
v_call: TRBV7-9; j_call: TRBJ1-5; d_call: -; clone_size: few; cdr3_nt: TGTGCCAGCAGCCGTGGAGGTCTTAGCAATCAGCCCCAGCATTTT; cdr3_aa: CASSRGGLSNQPQHF
v_call: TRBV6-5; j_call: TRBJ1-1; d_call: -; clone_size: -; cdr3_nt: TGTGCCATCCCGTCGGGGGGCAAGTACACTGAAGCTTTCTTT; cdr3_aa: CAIPSGGKYTEAFF
v_call: TRBV6-5; j_call: TRBJ1-3; d_call: -; clone_size: -; cdr3_nt: TGTGCCAGCAGCCCCGAGGGAGGATCTGGAAACACCATATATTTT; cdr3_aa: CASSPEGGSGNTIYF
v_call: TRBV10-2; j_call: TRBJ1-6; d_call: -; clone_size: once; cdr3_nt: TGCGCCAGCAGGAGGGGACAAAGCTCCTATAATTCACCCCTCCACTTT; cdr3_aa: CASRRGQSSYNSPLHF
v_call: TRBV18; j_call: TRBJ1-1; d_call: TRBD1; clone_size: once; cdr3_nt: TGTGCCAGCTCACCGTACGGGACAGATCCTTTCTTT; cdr3_aa: CASSPYGTDPFF
v_call: TRBV24-1; j_call: TRBJ2-3; d_call: -; clone_size: -; cdr3_nt: TGTGCCACCAGTGATTTGCGCCGCGGGGAGCGAGATACGCAGTATTTT; cdr3_aa: CATSDLRRGERDTQYF